The rows below give T cell receptor beta chains drawn from one sample of a study of blood T cell repertoires in COVID-19. Method: immunoSEQ multiplex PCR; TCRdb's copy keeps in-frame clones and lacks some. The sample lists about 210,000 clones; around four fifths were seen once. The sequencing input was peripheral blood. The receptors shown here come from a woman at least 80 years old with COVID-19, enrolled during active disease. Both conserved end residues are part of each CDR3. A D gene is named only where the DNA matches it firmly. Some rows have no size entry. The others give once, few or many, or a class for an expanded clone.

j_gene | v_gene | d_gene | abundance | CDR3nt | CDR3aa
TRBJ1-1 | TRBV25-1 | TRBD1 | - | TGTGCCAGCAGGGCCATGGGACAGCCGAACACTGAAGCTTTCTTT | CASRAMGQPNTEAFF
TRBJ2-2 | TRBV6-6 | - | once | TGTGCCAGCAGTTTAGGGGGGGTCGGGGAGCTGTTTTTT | CASSLGGVGELFF
TRBJ1-5 | TRBV28 | - | - | TGTGCCAGCAGTTTATTCGGGGTGCTCGGTCAGCCCCAGCATTTT | CASSLFGVLGQPQHF
TRBJ2-1 | TRBV2 | TRBD2 | - | TGTGCCAGCAGTGAACTCGGGGGGGCCTACAATGAGCAGTTCTTC | CASSELGGAYNEQFF
TRBJ2-1 | TRBV12-3/TRBV12-4 | - | - | TGTGCCAGCAGTTTCGCCGGTCCCGAGGGGTTCTTC | CASSFAGPEGFF
TRBJ1-2 | TRBV28 | - | - | TGTGCCAGCAATTTGAGTGGGGCCTATGGCTACACCTTC | CASNLSGAYGYTF
TRBJ2-3 | TRBV21-1 | - | once | TGTGCCAGCAGCTACCGCCCCTTCAGGAGGGGAGCTAGCACAGATACGCAGTATTTT | CASSYRPFRRGASTDTQYF
TRBJ2-6 | TRBV9 | TRBD1 | - | TGTGCCAGCAGCGTAGGGTCGGACAGGGGGGCCTCTGGGGCCAACGTCCTGACTTTC | CASSVGSDRGASGANVLTF
TRBJ1-2 | TRBV7-2 | - | - | TGTGCCAGCAGCCTGGAACAGGTGGGCTACACCTTC | CASSLEQVGYTF
TRBJ2-5 | TRBV5-1 | - | once | TGCGCCAGCAGCTTGGATACGGTAAAGACCCAGTACTTC | CASSLDTVKTQYF
TRBJ2-5 | TRBV24-1 | - | - | TGTGCCACCAGTGTTAACAGCCAAGAGACCCAGTACTTC | CATSVNSQETQYF
TRBJ2-7 | TRBV9 | - | - | TGTGCCAGCAGCGTATCCCCTGCGGCCTACGAGCAGTACTTC | CASSVSPAAYEQYF
TRBJ1-2 | TRBV29-1 | - | - | TGCAGCGTTGTGCTTGGAGAGAACTATGGCTACACCTTC | CSVVLGENYGYTF
TRBJ1-5 | TRBV29-1 | - | - | TGCAGCGTTGGCAGGGAGGGTCAGCCCCAGCATTTT | CSVGREGQPQHF
TRBJ1-2 | TRBV18 | TRBD1 | - | TGTGCCAGCTCACCAGGGACAGATTTCTATGGCTACACCTTC | CASSPGTDFYGYTF
TRBJ1-2 | TRBV4-1 | TRBD1 | - | TGCGCCAGCAGCCATCATATAGGACAGGGCTATGGCTACACCTTC | CASSHHIGQGYGYTF
TRBJ2-5 | TRBV5-1 | TRBD1 | - | TGCGCCAGCAATAGGGACAGGGGGCCTGGAGAGACCCAGTACTTC | CASNRDRGPGETQYF
TRBJ1-4 | TRBV19 | TRBD1 | - | TGTGCCAGTAGTACCAAGGGGGCTCCGTCTAATGAAAAACTGTTTTTT | CASSTKGAPSNEKLFF
TRBJ1-4 | TRBV2 | - | - | TGTGCCAGCAGCGTAATTGAGCGGAAGGAAAAACTGTTTTTT | CASSVIERKEKLFF
TRBJ2-6 | TRBV5-1 | - | - | TGCGCCAGCAGCTTGGTGTCTTCTGGGGCCAACGTCCTGACTTTC | CASSLVSSGANVLTF
TRBJ1-2 | TRBV28 | - | many | TGTGCCAGCAGTCCCCACAGGAATAATGGCTACACCTTC | CASSPHRNNGYTF
TRBJ2-2 | TRBV5-1 | TRBD2 | - | TGCGCCAGCAGCTCTGGACTAGACACCGGGGAGCTGTTTTTT | CASSSGLDTGELFF
TRBJ2-2 | TRBV5-6 | TRBD1 | once | TGTGCCAGCAGGGATCCGGGACAGCAGGTGACAACCGGGGAGCTGTTTTTT | CASRDPGQQVTTGELFF
TRBJ1-5 | TRBV20-1 | - | - | TGCAGTGCTAGTCGGGGGAATAGCAATCAGCCCCAGCATTTT | CSASRGNSNQPQHF
TRBJ1-5 | TRBV6-2/TRBV6-3 | TRBD1 | - | TGTGCCAGCAGTAAACAATCAGGACAGGCCCCGATGCCCCAGCATTTT | CASSKQSGQAPMPQHF
TRBJ2-1 | TRBV28 | - | - | TGTGCCAGCAGTTTCTTAAAGGACTTCCAAACCTACAATGAGCAGTTCTTC | CASSFLKDFQTYNEQFF
TRBJ2-5 | TRBV12-3/TRBV12-4 | - | once | TGTGCCAGCAGTTTCTCGGGTGGAGAGACCCAGTACTTC | CASSFSGGETQYF
TRBJ1-3 | TRBV9 | - | - | TGTGCCAGCAGCGTAGGCGGGCCTGGGGACACCATATATTTT | CASSVGGPGDTIYF
TRBJ1-3 | TRBV7-9 | - | - | TGTGCCAGCAGCTTATCAGGGACTGGAAACACCATATATTTT | CASSLSGTGNTIYF
TRBJ2-1 | TRBV7-6 | TRBD2 | - | TGTGCCAGCAGCTTAGGGGGAGGGACCTACAATGAGCAGTTCTTC | CASSLGGGTYNEQFF
TRBJ1-5 | TRBV6-5 | - | - | TGTGCCAGCAGGAGCGGGACGGATAGCAATCAGCCCCAGCATTTT | CASRSGTDSNQPQHF
TRBJ1-4 | TRBV5-4 | - | - | TGTGCCAGCAGCTTGGGAGGAGTTCCGGAAAAACTGTTTTTT | CASSLGGVPEKLFF
TRBJ1-6 | TRBV2 | - | few | TGTGCCAGCTCTATTGGGGGAGGTTCACCCCTCCACTTT | CASSIGGGSPLHF
TRBJ1-4 | TRBV9 | - | - | TGTGCCAGCAGCCCCTCGGGGGTAACTAATGAAAAACTGTTTTTT | CASSPSGVTNEKLFF
TRBJ2-3 | TRBV5-4 | - | once | TGTGCCAGCAGCTTCCGCGGGTCCCAGGATACGCAGTATTTT | CASSFRGSQDTQYF
TRBJ2-3 | TRBV9 | TRBD2 | few | TGTGCCAGCAGCGTAGCAGCGGGGAGAGGGACAGATACGCAGTATTTT | CASSVAAGRGTDTQYF
TRBJ1-2 | TRBV16 | - | - | TGTGCCAGCAGCCAATACGATGGGGGCGTGGGCTACACCTTC | CASSQYDGGVGYTF
TRBJ1-5 | TRBV19 | TRBD1 | - | TGTGCCAGTAGTATAGAACAGGGGAACCAGCCCCAGCATTTT | CASSIEQGNQPQHF
TRBJ2-6 | TRBV6-2/TRBV6-3 | - | few | TGTGCCAGCAGTTACGGCGGCTCTGGGGCCAACGTCCTGACTTTC | CASSYGGSGANVLTF
TRBJ2-1 | TRBV24-1 | TRBD1 | few | TGTGCCACCAGTGATCTGGCCTCTGACAGGGGATCCTACAATGAGCAGTTCTTC | CATSDLASDRGSYNEQFF
TRBJ1-1 | TRBV7-9 | TRBD1 | - | TGTGCCAGCAGCTTAGAGGGGACAGGGGCTGAAGCTTTCTTT | CASSLEGTGAEAFF
TRBJ2-1 | TRBV6-6 | - | - | TGTGCCAGCAGTTCGGAGGGCAATGAGCAGTTCTTC | CASSSEGNEQFF
TRBJ2-1 | TRBV13 | - | - | TGTGCCAGCAGCCCCCCCCCTGCGGCTAATGAGCAGTTCTTC | CASSPPPAANEQFF
TRBJ1-2 | TRBV25-1 | - | - | TGTGCCAGCAGTGAAGCAGGGGATTATGGCTACACCTTC | CASSEAGDYGYTF
TRBJ1-5 | TRBV12-3/TRBV12-4 | - | few | TGTGCCAGCAAACAGGGTAGCAATCAGCCCCAGCATTTT | CASKQGSNQPQHF
TRBJ2-1 | TRBV6-4 | - | - | TGTGCCAGCAGTGAAGAGTGGAGCTCCTACAATGAGCAGTTCTTC | CASSEEWSSYNEQFF
TRBJ1-1 | TRBV3-1/TRBV3-2 | - | - | TGTGCCAGCAGCCCTCTCCTCCCGGGCACTGAAGCTTTCTTT | CASSPLLPGTEAFF
TRBJ1-4 | TRBV7-9 | - | - | TGTGCCAGCAGCTTAACGCAGGCAAAAAATGAAAAACTGTTTTTT | CASSLTQAKNEKLFF
TRBJ1-1 | TRBV6-5 | TRBD1 | - | TGTGCCAGCAGTAGAACGGGACAGGGGAACACTGAAGCTTTCTTT | CASSRTGQGNTEAFF
TRBJ1-2 | TRBV7-9 | - | - | TGTGCCAGCAGCTTAGAATACAGGGCTCAGGGCTACACCTTC | CASSLEYRAQGYTF
TRBJ2-7 | TRBV9 | TRBD2 | - | TGTGCCAGCAGCCCAGGACTAGCGGGGCCGGAGCAGTACTTC | CASSPGLAGPEQYF
TRBJ2-1 | TRBV2 | - | - | TGTGCCAGCAGCCAGGCTCTGACCATCATGGGGGGTGAGCAGTTCTTC | CASSQALTIMGGEQFF
TRBJ1-1 | TRBV5-1 | - | - | TGCGCCAGCAGCCTATTTACACAGGACAACACTGAAGCTTTCTTT | CASSLFTQDNTEAFF
TRBJ1-2 | TRBV4-1 | - | few | TGCGCCAGCAGCCAAGATGAATATGGGTCGGGTGGCTACACCTTC | CASSQDEYGSGGYTF
TRBJ2-1 | TRBV7-2 | - | - | TGTGCCAGCAGCTTAGCGCGGGGCTCCTACAATGAACAGTTCTTC | CASSLARGSYNEQFF
TRBJ2-5 | TRBV18 | TRBD2 | - | TGTGCCAGCTCACCGTCTAGCGGCCAAGAGACCCAGTACTTC | CASSPSSGQETQYF
TRBJ2-5 | TRBV5-4 | TRBD1 | - | TGTGCCAGCAGCCCCGGGACGGACAGGGGGTGGGAGACCCAGTACTTC | CASSPGTDRGWETQYF
TRBJ1-1 | TRBV7-9 | - | once | TGTGCCAGCAGCTTAGATACAGAATGGGCTTTCTTT | CASSLDTEWAFF
TRBJ2-1 | TRBV10-2 | TRBD2 | - | TGCGCCAGCAGACTAGCGGGGGGGGACAATGAGCAGTTCTTC | CASRLAGGDNEQFF